This T cell receptor beta chain was profiled in a study of quantifying T cell responses using KT2 cells. For the study at large: RNA was reverse transcribed with TCR alpha and beta constant-region primers.

Germline-derived CDR1 and CDR2 are MNHNS and SASEGT. This CDR3 region has 13 residues. Trimming cost V 7 bases and J 7 bases, with 16 bases left between them. An oligo carrying a UMI was ligated to the cDNA 3' end. First-round PCR used 3 to 4 cycles and beta primers RC1.1 and RC1.2 covering TRBC1 and TRBC2. Each CDR3 protein gets one entry after TCRdb re-called the UMI-ligation and nested PCR reads with MiXCR. The data hold about 50,000 distinct CDR3 sequences, with 9.5% to 13% observed a single time. The rearrangement joins TRBV6-1 to TRBJ1-1; D remains ambiguous. The TCR comes from a human donor. The sample taken for sequencing was PBMCs spiked with cells of the T cell clone KT2. The CDR3 bases are TGTGCCAGCAAGTACAGTGGGCAGGTTGAAGCTTTCTTT. As protein: CASKYSGQVEAFF.